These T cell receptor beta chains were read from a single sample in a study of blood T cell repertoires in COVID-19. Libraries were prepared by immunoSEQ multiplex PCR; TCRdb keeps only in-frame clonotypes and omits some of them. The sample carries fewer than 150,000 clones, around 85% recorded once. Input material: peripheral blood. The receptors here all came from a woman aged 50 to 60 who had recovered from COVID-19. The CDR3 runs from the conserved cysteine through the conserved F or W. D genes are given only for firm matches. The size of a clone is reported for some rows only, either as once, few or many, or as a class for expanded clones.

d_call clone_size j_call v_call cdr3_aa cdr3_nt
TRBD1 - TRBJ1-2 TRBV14 CASSGGTGVWGYTF TGTGCCAGCAGCGGCGGGACAGGGGTTTGGGGCTACACCTTC
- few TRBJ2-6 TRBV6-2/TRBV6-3 CASSYSGSGANVLTF TGTGCCAGCAGTTACTCCGGGTCTGGGGCCAACGTCCTGACTTTC
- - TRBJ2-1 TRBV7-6 CASSLARGTRSEQFF TGTGCCAGCAGCTTAGCGCGGGGGACAAGATCTGAGCAGTTCTTC
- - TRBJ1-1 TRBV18 CASSPRGQLVDTEAFF TGTGCCAGCTCACCACGAGGACAGTTGGTTGACACTGAAGCTTTCTTT
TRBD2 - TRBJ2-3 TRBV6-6 CASRRTSGTDTQYF TGTGCCAGCAGACGGACTAGCGGCACAGATACGCAGTATTTT
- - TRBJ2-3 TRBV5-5 CASSLVRGTDTQYF TGTGCCAGCAGCTTGGTGCGGGGCACAGATACGCAGTATTTT
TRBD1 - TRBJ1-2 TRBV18 CASSIDRGERGYTF TGTGCCAGCTCCATAGACAGGGGGGAACGTGGCTACACCTTC
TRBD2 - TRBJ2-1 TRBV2 CASSWTREVLYNEQFF TGTGCCAGCAGTTGGACGCGGGAGGTCCTATACAATGAGCAGTTCTTC
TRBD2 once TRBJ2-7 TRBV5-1 CASSVGLADSYEQYF TGCGCCAGCAGCGTGGGACTAGCGGACTCCTACGAGCAGTACTTC
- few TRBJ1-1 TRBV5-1 CASSLRLRDTEAFF TGCGCCAGCAGCTTAAGGTTGCGGGACACTGAAGCTTTCTTT